The 20 T cell receptor beta chains below were found in one sample sequenced in a study of STAT5B mutations in CD4+ large granular lymphocyte leukemia. Assay used: immunoSEQ multiplex PCR; TCRdb lists only in-frame clones, some missing. The data hold around 34,000 clones, with about 82% observed a single time. Source material: CD4+ T cells from blood buffy coats. Receptors originate from a human donor in good health.

By share of the sample, this clone is medium-sized (0.01 to 0.1%). In nucleotides, the CDR3 is TGTGCCAGCAGTTCCCGGACAGGGAGTAACGAGCAGTACTTC. Translation: CASSSRTGSNEQYF. The chain links TRBV6-5 to TRBJ2-7; the match to TRBD1 covers 8 bases. The ends lost 4 bases at V and 5 bases at J; junction bases unmatched: 7. CDR1 is MNHEY and CDR2 is SVGAGI in the germline V gene. This CDR3 spans 14 amino acids.

The V gene is TRBV19, the J gene TRBJ1-1, with D tentatively TRBD1 (6 bases). The germline V gene encodes CDR1 LNHDA and CDR2 SQIVND (reference sequence). CDR3 length: 17 residues. V dropped 3 bases and J dropped 0 bases, with 17 bases sitting between them. This CDR3 reads CASSIRGMASVNTEAFF. CDR3 in DNA: TGTGCCAGTAGTATTAGGGGGATGGCCAGCGTGAACACTGAAGCTTTCTTT.

This clone was seen more than once but under ten times. The chain uses TRBV28 and TRBJ1-5; the D is unclear. Trimming left V 7 bases short and J 7 bases short, with 14 bases between. CDR1 and CDR2 (germline): MDHEN, SYDVKM. This CDR3 is 13 amino acids long. CDR3 region: CASTPGLMQPQHF. CDR3 nucleotide sequence: TGTGCCAGCACCCCGGGCCTCATGCAGCCCCAGCATTTT.

The V call is TRBV19, the J call TRBJ1-5, with a tentative D call TRBD1 (5 bases). CDR3 size: 17 residues. The V end was cut by 3 bases, the J end by 6 bases, with 21 bases between. In germline, CDR1 is LNHDA, CDR2 SQIVND (reference sequence). The CDR3 spells CASSIRGAGPGGQPQHF. CDR3 in DNA: TGTGCCAGTAGTATCCGAGGTGCGGGGCCGGGTGGTCAGCCCCAGCATTTT.

The chain carries TRBV5-1 and TRBJ2-2, with D unresolved. CDR1 SGHRS and CDR2 YFSETQ come from the germline V gene. The V and J ends lost 0 bases and 0 bases respectively, with 6 bases between them. The CDR3 contains 15 residues. The CDR3 region has the DNA TGCGCCAGCAGCTTGGACAGTCCGAACACCGGGGAGCTGTTTTTT. Protein: CASSLDSPNTGELFF.

This clone occurred a few times. The chain employs TRBV4-1 and TRBJ1-1, with 7 bases aligning to TRBD1. V was clipped by 4 bases and J by 4 bases; unmatched bases: 12. The CDR3 is 16 amino acids. Germline V lookup: CDR1 MGHRA, CDR2 YSYEKL. This CDR3 is CASSPRDSLMGTEAFF. The CDR3 DNA reads TGCGCCAGCAGCCCCAGGGACAGCTTAATGGGCACTGAAGCTTTCTTT.

The genes are TRBV4-1 and TRBJ2-1, with D unresolved. CDR3 size: 13 residues. Germline V CDR1 and CDR2: MGHRA, YSYEKL. V lost 4 bases and J 4 bases, leaving 8 bases between the germline ends. This CDR3 reads CASSRGPYNEQFF. The CDR3 DNA reads TGCGCCAGCAGCCGAGGCCCGTACAATGAGCAGTTCTTC.

The genes are TRBV5-1 and TRBJ2-1; D possibly corresponds to TRBD2 (5 bases). This CDR3 is built from 14 residues. V lost 1 base and J 6 bases, leaving 11 bases between the germline ends. Germline V CDR1 and CDR2: SGHRS, YFSETQ. The CDR3 coding sequence is TGCGCCAGCAGCTTGTTGGGTAGCGTCAATGAGCAGTTCTTC. It codes for CASSLLGSVNEQFF. The full variable domain, with the rest looked up from reference TRBV5-1 and TRBJ2-1, is KAGVTQTPRYLIKTRGQQVTLSCSPISGHRSVSWYQQTPGQGLQFLFEYFSETQRNKGNFPGRFSGRQFSNSRSEMNVSTLELGDSALYLCASSLLGSVNEQFFGPGTRLTVL.

V is TRBV28 and J is TRBJ1-2, with D possibly TRBD1 on 6 matching bases. V was trimmed by 10 bases and J by 4 bases, leaving 10 bases between them. Germline V gives CDR1 MDHEN, CDR2 SYDVKM. This CDR3 is built from 11 residues. The DNA of the CDR3 is TGTGCCACAGGGGTCGGCTATGGCTACACCTTC. Residues: CATGVGYGYTF.

The chain has TRBV5-1 and TRBJ2-3, with D possibly TRBD2 on 5 matching bases. CDR3 length equals 16 residues. The germline V gene has CDR1 SGHRS and CDR2 YFSETQ. The V and J ends lost 4 bases and 5 bases respectively, with 20 bases between them. The CDR3 nucleotides read TGCGCCAGCAGCCCTTCCGGGGTAGGGAATGTAGATACGCAGTATTTT. This sequence encodes CASSPSGVGNVDTQYF.

CDR3 sequence reads: CASSYSPDRVYEQYF. The CDR3 DNA reads as TGTGCCAGCAGTTACTCCCCGGACAGGGTATACGAGCAGTACTTC. V and J are TRBV6-5 and TRBJ2-7; 8 positions match TRBD1. Germline V CDR1 and CDR2: MNHEY, SVGAGI. The V and J ends lost 0 bases and 4 bases, in that order; junction bases with no gene match: 5. The CDR3 contains 15 residues.

This rearrangement joins TRBV5-3 to TRBJ2-2; D gene ambiguous. TRBV5-3 is given ORF status, its function remaining uncertain. V lost 0 bases, J lost 2 bases, and 8 bases lay in between. CDR3 length: 15 amino acids. The CDR3 protein is CARSLVYENTGELFF. The CDR3 bases are TGTGCCAGAAGCTTGGTTTATGAAAACACCGGGGAGCTGTTTTTT.

The V gene is TRBV30, the J gene TRBJ2-1; the match to TRBD2 covers 12 bases. J was trimmed by 7 bases and V by 5 bases; bases with no gene match: 3. The CDR3 runs to 13 residues. Germline CDR1 and CDR2: GTSNPN and SVGIG (reference sequence). The CDR3 spells CAWETSGGNEQFF. The CDR3 nucleotides are TGTGCCTGGGAGACTAGCGGGGGAAATGAGCAGTTCTTC.

V gene TRBV7-8 combines with J gene TRBJ1-4; TRBD1 is a possible D gene (5 bases). Trimming removed 5 bases from V and 6 bases from J, with 16 bases in between. From germline, CDR1 is SGHVS and CDR2 FQNEAQ. This CDR3 contains 15 residues. CDR3 nucleotides: TGTGCCAGCAGCGACCCTCAAGGAGGGGATGAAAAACTGTTTTTT. This encodes CASSDPQGGDEKLFF.

The chain links TRBV4-1 to TRBJ1-3, with TRBD1 matching 7 bases. Germline CDR1 MGHRA, CDR2 YSYEKL. The J segment lost 4 bases and the V segment lost 0 bases, leaving 9 bases of the junction unmatched. The CDR3 totals 17 residues. The CDR3 reads CASSQEPATGTGNTIYF. Written as DNA, the CDR3 is TGCGCCAGCAGCCAAGAACCCGCGACAGGGACCGGAAACACCATATATTTT.

The V gene is TRBV9, the J gene TRBJ1-2, with 7 bases identical to TRBD1. The CDR3 is 13 amino acids. V trimming: 1 base; J trimming: 5 bases; junction bases outside the gene matches: 2. Per the germline V gene, CDR1 is SGDLS and CDR2 is YYNGEE. The CDR3 spells CASSVTGAYGYTF. The DNA of the CDR3 is TGTGCCAGCAGCGTAACAGGGGCGTATGGCTACACCTTC.

This chain uses TRBV9 with TRBJ2-5; the match to TRBD2 covers 9 bases. This CDR3 spans 16 amino acids. The germline V gene has CDR1 SGDLS and CDR2 YYNGEE. Trimming cost V 4 bases and J 0 bases; bases outside gene matches: 7. In DNA, the CDR3 is TGTGCCAGCAGCCTGGTAGCGGGGGCTTACCAAGAGACCCAGTACTTC. Protein product: CASSLVAGAYQETQYF.

A remark on this clone: Relative to the germline gene, one junction end is altered; a read error may explain this. This chain uses TRBV7-9 with TRBJ2-7; tentative D call: TRBD2 (5 bases). The CDR3 contains 17 residues. Per germline, CDR1 SEHNR and CDR2 FQNEAQ (reference sequence). CDR3 loop: CASSLGRAAISPYEQCF. The CDR3, as DNA: TGTGCCAGCAGCTTAGGGCGGGCAGCAATTTCTCCCTACGAGCAGTGCTTC.

As for this clone: This sample also contains other DNA sequences that code for the same CDR3. The J gene is TRBJ1-4, the V gene TRBV5-4; TRBD1 aligns across 8 bases. Germline trimming cut 0 bases from V and 5 bases from J; bases unmatched to any gene: 3. This CDR3 is built from 15 residues. Germline CDR1 and CDR2: SGHNT and YYREEE (reference sequence). Here the CDR3 DNA reads TGTGCCAGCAGCTTGGCGGGACAGGCAAATGAAAAACTGTTTTTT. Translating it yields CASSLAGQANEKLFF.

The rearrangement joins TRBV7-9 to TRBJ1-1, with D possibly TRBD1 on 6 matching bases. V lost 5 bases and J 1 base, leaving 14 bases between the germline ends. This CDR3 comprises 15 residues. The germline CDR1 and CDR2 sequences are SEHNR and FQNEAQ (reference sequence). DNA for the CDR3: TGTGCCAGCAGCATAGGGGGGACACGGAACACTGAAGCTTTCTTT. As protein: CASSIGGTRNTEAFF.